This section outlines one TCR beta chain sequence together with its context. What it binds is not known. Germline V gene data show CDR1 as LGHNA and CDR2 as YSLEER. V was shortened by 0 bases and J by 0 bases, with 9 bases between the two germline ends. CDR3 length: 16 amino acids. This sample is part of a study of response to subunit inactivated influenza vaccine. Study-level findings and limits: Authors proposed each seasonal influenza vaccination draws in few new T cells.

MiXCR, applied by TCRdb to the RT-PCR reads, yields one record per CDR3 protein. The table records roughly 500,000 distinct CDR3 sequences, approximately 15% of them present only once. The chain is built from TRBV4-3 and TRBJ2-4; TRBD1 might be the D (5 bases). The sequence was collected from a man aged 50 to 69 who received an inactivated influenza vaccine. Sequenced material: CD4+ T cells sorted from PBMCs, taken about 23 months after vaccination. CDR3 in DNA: TGCGCCAGCAGCCAAGACCAGGGAATAGCCAAAAACATTCAGTACTTC. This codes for CASSQDQGIAKNIQYF.